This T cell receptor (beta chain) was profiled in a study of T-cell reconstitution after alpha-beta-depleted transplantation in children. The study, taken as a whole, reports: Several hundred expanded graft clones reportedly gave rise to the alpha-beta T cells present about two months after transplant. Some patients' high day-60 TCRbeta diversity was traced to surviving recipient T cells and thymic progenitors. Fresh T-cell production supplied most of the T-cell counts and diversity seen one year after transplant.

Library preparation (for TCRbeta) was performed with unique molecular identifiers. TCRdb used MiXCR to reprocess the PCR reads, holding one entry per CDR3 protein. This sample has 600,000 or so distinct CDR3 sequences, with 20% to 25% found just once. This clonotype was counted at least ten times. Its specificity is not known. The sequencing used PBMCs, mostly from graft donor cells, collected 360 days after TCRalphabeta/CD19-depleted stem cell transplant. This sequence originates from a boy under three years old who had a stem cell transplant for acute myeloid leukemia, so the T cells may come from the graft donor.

The CDR3 bases are TGTGCCAGCAGCCAAGCGGGGCTCGGGGGGCTGTACAATGAGCAGTTCTTC. Its translation: CASSQAGLGGLYNEQFF. The chain recombines TRBV14 with TRBJ2-1; tentative D call: TRBD2 (7 bases). Trimming removed 1 base from V and 4 bases from J, with 17 bases in between. The CDR3 covers 17 residues. Germline V CDR1 and CDR2: SGHDN, FVKESK.